What follows are 22 T cell receptor beta chains derived from one specimen sequenced in a study of T cells in narcolepsy. The protocol was immunoSEQ multiplex PCR, while the TCRdb copy is restricted to in-frame clones and leaves out a portion. The repertoire holds tens of thousands of clones, with roughly 77% as singletons. Sequencing input: memory (CD45RA-) CD4+ T cells from blood. These receptors were collected from a human donor in good health.

This clone has only one observation. This sequence joins TRBV7-3 and TRBJ2-6, with 12 bases that match TRBD2. Trimming cost V 6 bases and J 1 base; bases outside gene matches: 7. The CDR3 has 18 amino acids. Per germline, CDR1 SGHTA and CDR2 FQGTGA. The CDR3 is CASSAFGTSGSGANVLTF. CDR3 bases: TGTGCCAGCAGTGCCTTTGGGACTAGCGGGTCTGGGGCCAACGTCCTGACTTTC.

DNA of the CDR3: TGTGCCAGCAGCCCCATCGGGGGGCAGCGTGACGGGGAGCTGTTTTTT. Its translation is CASSPIGGQRDGELFF. The chain uses TRBV11-2 and TRBJ2-2, with a tentative D call TRBD2 (7 bases). Germline V gives CDR1 SGHAT, CDR2 FQNNGV. CDR3 size: 16 residues. Trimming took 5 bases from V and 7 from J, leaving 20 bases between them.

The V call is TRBV6-6, the J call TRBJ2-7, with 10 bases fitting TRBD2. V was clipped by 2 bases and J by 2 bases; unmatched bases: 3. Germline V gene sequence: CDR1 MNHNY, CDR2 SVGAGI (reference sequence). The CDR3 sequence is 15 residues long. The CDR3 region is CASSYLAGAAYEQYF. The CDR3 DNA follows: TGTGCCAGCAGTTACCTAGCGGGGGCCGCCTACGAGCAGTACTTC.

This clone was counted once. The chain recombines TRBV5-6 with TRBJ1-2, with D uncertain. Trimming removed 4 bases from V and 7 bases from J, with 17 bases in between. Germline-derived CDR1 and CDR2 are SGHDT and YYEEEE. The CDR3 has 14 residues. The CDR3: CASSPGPRGPGYTF. DNA for the CDR3: TGTGCCAGCAGCCCCGGACCGAGAGGGCCTGGCTACACCTTC.

The chain joins TRBV7-6 to TRBJ2-2, with 7 bases identical to TRBD1. CDR1 SGHVS and CDR2 FNYEAQ come from the germline V gene. The V and J ends lost 5 bases and 6 bases, in that order; junction bases with no gene match: 6. The CDR3 has 14 amino acids. The CDR3 bases are TGTGCCAGCAGCAAGACAGGGCTGGCCGGGGAGCTGTTTTTT. Protein sequence: CASSKTGLAGELFF.

The chain uses TRBV7-9 and TRBJ2-6; 7 positions match TRBD1. Germline CDR1 reads SEHNR; CDR2 reads FQNEAQ (reference sequence). Trimming removed 1 base from V and 0 bases from J; junction bases left unmatched: 6. There are 18 residues in the CDR3. The CDR3 bases are TGTGCCAGCAGCTTAGGGACAGGCTGGGGCTCTGGGGCCAACGTCCTGACTTTC. It yields the protein CASSLGTGWGSGANVLTF. The entire variable domain, with the rest obtained from reference TRBV7-9 and TRBJ2-6, is as follows: DTGVSQNPRHKITKRGQNVTFRCDPISEHNRLYWYRQTLGQGPEFLTYFQNEAQLEKSRLLSDRFSAERPKGSFSTLEIQRTEQGDSAMYLCASSLGTGWGSGANVLTFGAGSRLTVL.

The chain has TRBV6-1 and TRBJ2-7, with D hard to call. The germline V gene encodes CDR1 MNHNS and CDR2 SASEGT. With 2 bases removed from V and 3 bases from J, the gap between germline ends came to 5 bases. This CDR3 region has 12 residues. CDR3 DNA sequence: TGTGCCAGCAGTGAAAGGTTCTACGAGCAGTACTTC. This encodes CASSERFYEQYF.

J is TRBJ2-3 and V is TRBV18; D uncertain. The CDR3 is 13 amino acids. Trimming took off 0 bases at V and 4 bases at J, with 5 bases between the two ends. The germline gives CDR1 KGHSH, CDR2 LQKENI. The CDR3 coding sequence is TGTGCCAGCTCACCACCCACGGCAGATACGCAGTATTTT. Amino acids: CASSPPTADTQYF. The full variable domain, with the rest looked up from reference TRBV18 and TRBJ2-3, is NAGVMQNPRHLVRRRGQEARLRCSPMKGHSHVYWYRQLPEEGLKFMVYLQKENIIDESGMPKERFSAEFPKEGPSILRIQQVVRGDSAAYFCASSPPTADTQYFGPGTRLTVL.

This sequence joins TRBV6-1 and TRBJ2-5; tentatively, D is TRBD1 or TRBD2 (5 bases each). CDR1 is MNHNS and CDR2 is SASEGT in the germline V gene. Trimming removed 6 bases at V and 0 bases at J, with 14 bases between. This CDR3 region has 15 residues. The CDR3 spells CASRGTDRYQETQYF. The CDR3 DNA follows: TGTGCCAGCAGGGGGACCGACCGGTACCAAGAGACCCAGTACTTC.

This sequence joins TRBV5-1 and TRBJ2-2; 10 bases fit TRBD1. The CDR3 consists of 16 residues. With 1 base clipped from V and 4 bases from J, the junction kept 4 bases outside the gene matches. Germline CDR1 and CDR2: SGHRS and YFSETQ. CDR3: CASSLRQGARTGELFF. The CDR3 DNA follows: TGCGCCAGCAGCTTGAGACAGGGGGCGCGCACCGGGGAGCTGTTTTTT.

J is TRBJ2-1 and V is TRBV7-2; 15 bases are a match to TRBD2. Germline CDR1 reads SGHTA; CDR2 reads FQGNSA. The CDR3 extends over 15 amino acids. Trimming cost V 8 bases and J 8 bases; bases outside gene matches: 7. CDR3 bases: TGTGCCAGCGGGACTAGCGGGAGGACTTCCGATGAGCAGTTCTTC. Amino acid sequence: CASGTSGRTSDEQFF.

The chain combines TRBV7-9 with TRBJ1-2, with D possibly being TRBD1 (6 bases). V lost 5 bases, J lost 5 bases, and 21 bases lay in between. The CDR3 runs to 16 residues. Germline CDR1 and CDR2: SEHNR and FQNEAQ (reference sequence). This CDR3 is CASSPGGGPFAYGYTF. The CDR3 nucleotides read TGTGCCAGCAGCCCGGGGGGCGGTCCTTTTGCTTATGGCTACACCTTC.

The chain uses TRBV19 and TRBJ1-1; 10 nucleotides line up with TRBD1. Germline V gene lookup returns CDR1 LNHDA and CDR2 SQIVND (reference sequence). Trimming took 6 bases from V and 1 from J; bases not matched to a gene: 2. CDR3 length equals 14 residues. CDR3 nucleotide sequence: TGTGCCAGTAGGCGGGACAGGGGGAACACTGAAGCTTTCTTT. This codes for CASRRDRGNTEAFF.

The chain carries TRBV18 and TRBJ2-7; 9 bases are a match to TRBD1. The V segment lost 6 bases and the J segment 6 bases; nucleotides outside the gene matches: 6. Germline V gene lookup returns CDR1 KGHSH and CDR2 LQKENI. CDR3 size: 13 residues. The CDR3 nucleotides are TGTGCCAGCTCCCGCGGACAGGGGCTCGAGCAGTACTTC. Residues: CASSRGQGLEQYF.

This clone has only a few counts. CDR3 in DNA: TGTGCCAGCAGTTTATTGATACTGGAGGGCTACACCTTC. Amino acid sequence: CASSLLILEGYTF. The rearrangement joins TRBV28 to TRBJ1-2; unclear D gene. V was shortened by 1 base and J by 8 bases, with 11 bases between the two germline ends. The germline V gene encodes CDR1 MDHEN and CDR2 SYDVKM. The CDR3 covers 13 residues.

The genes are TRBV10-3 and TRBJ2-6; D uncertain. The CDR3 extends over 14 amino acids. CDR1 and CDR2 from the germline V gene are ENHRY and SYGVKD. Trimming left V 4 bases short and J 4 bases short, with 8 bases between. Here the CDR3 reads CAISGRLGANVLTF. CDR3 DNA: TGTGCCATCAGTGGGCGTTTGGGGGCCAACGTCCTGACTTTC.

The CDR3 nucleotides are TGTGCCAGCAGCTTAGGCCCTACTAGCGGGGGGGCTCCGGATACGCAGTATTTT. This encodes CASSLGPTSGGAPDTQYF. V is TRBV13 and J is TRBJ2-3, with 13 positions matching TRBD2. The CDR3 is 18 residues long. The V gene's germline CDR1 is PRHDT and CDR2 FYEKMQ (reference sequence). V lost 0 bases, J lost 6 bases, and 9 bases stayed unmatched.

The chain is built from TRBV7-2 and TRBJ1-2, with D unclear. Germline V CDR1 and CDR2: SGHTA, FQGNSA. This CDR3 comprises 11 residues. The ends were cut back, 5 bases at V and 8 bases at J, with 9 bases in the middle. In nucleotides, the CDR3 is TGTGCCAGCAGCGACACGGTGGGCTACACCTTC. It is translated as CASSDTVGYTF.

The chain has TRBV7-3 and TRBJ2-1; D is perhaps TRBD2 (5 bases). CDR3 length: 15 amino acids. The V gene lost 2 bases and the J gene lost 4 bases, with 12 bases spanning the gap. CDR1 SGHTA and CDR2 FQGTGA come from the germline V gene. The CDR3 is CASSLAGLVYNEQFF. CDR3 sequence (DNA): TGTGCCAGCAGCTTAGCGGGCTTGGTATACAATGAGCAGTTCTTC.

This sequence joins TRBV5-4 and TRBJ2-7; D not resolved. The CDR3 has 11 amino acids. V was trimmed by 3 bases and J by 4 bases, leaving 5 bases between them. The germline V gene has CDR1 SGHNT and CDR2 YYREEE (reference sequence). The CDR3 sequence is CASSSSYEQYF. The DNA for the CDR3 is TGTGCCAGCAGCTCTTCTTACGAGCAGTACTTC.

The chain recombines TRBV6-1 with TRBJ1-5; 8 nucleotides match TRBD1. This CDR3 is 14 amino acids long. J gave up 3 bases and V 6 bases, and 4 bases lay outside the gene matches. CDR1 is MNHNS and CDR2 is SASEGT in the germline V gene. CDR3 nucleotides: TGTGCCAGCAGCCTGGGACAGGACAATCAGCCCCAGCATTTT. It specifies CASSLGQDNQPQHF.

The chain recombines TRBV28 with TRBJ2-7; D gene ambiguous. V lost 7 bases and J 6 bases, leaving 13 bases between the germline ends. The V gene's germline CDR1 is MDHEN and CDR2 SYDVKM. The CDR3 consists of 12 residues. The CDR3 sequence: CASTSMVFEQYF. In DNA, the CDR3 is TGTGCCAGCACATCCATGGTGTTCGAGCAGTACTTC.